This entry lists 20 T cell receptor beta chains sequenced from one sample in a study of T cell responses to AZD1222 COVID-19 vaccine. The protocol was immunoSEQ multiplex PCR, while the TCRdb copy is restricted to in-frame clones and leaves out a portion. Here the sample spans 120,000 or so clones, 88% being singletons. The sample in question was peripheral blood, obtained on day 0 of AZD1222 vaccination. The receptors originated from an adult in good health.

This chain connects TRBV6-2 or TRBV6-3 to TRBJ2-1, with 7 bases fitting TRBD2. Germline trimming cut 6 bases from V and 0 bases from J; bases unmatched to any gene: 5. CDR1 is MNHEY and CDR2 is SVGEGT in the germline V gene. This CDR3 region has 15 residues. In DNA form, the CDR3 reads TGTGCCAGCAGCTCAGCGGGACCCTCCTACAATGAGCAGTTCTTC. As protein: CASSSAGPSYNEQFF.

The chain has TRBV10-2 and TRBJ1-5; no clear D gene. The CDR3 consists of 15 residues. Trimming left V 7 bases short and J 5 bases short, with 18 bases between. Looked up from germline, CDR1 is WSHSY and CDR2 is SAAADI. The CDR3 spells CASNGPEEGYQPQHF. DNA of the CDR3: TGCGCCAGCAACGGACCCGAGGAGGGATATCAGCCCCAGCATTTT.

J is TRBJ1-1 and V is TRBV28; D is unclear. V shed 1 base and J shed 8 bases, with 14 bases lying between them. CDR3 length equals 14 residues. In germline, CDR1 is MDHEN, CDR2 SYDVKM. The CDR3 loop reads CASSLSSSVGEAFF. In DNA, the CDR3 is TGTGCCAGCAGTTTATCCAGTAGTGTAGGGGAAGCTTTCTTT.

The chain joins TRBV5-1 to TRBJ2-7; tentative D call: TRBD1 (5 bases). Trimming removed 0 bases from V and 6 bases from J, with 10 bases in between. Germline lookup yields CDR1 SGHRS and CDR2 YFSETQ. The CDR3 sequence is 13 residues long. The CDR3 DNA reads as TGCGCCAGCAGCTTGGTTGGGGCCTCCGAGCAGTACTTC. Protein sequence: CASSLVGASEQYF. Drawing the rest from reference TRBV5-1 and TRBJ2-7, the complete variable domain is KAGVTQTPRYLIKTRGQQVTLSCSPISGHRSVSWYQQTPGQGLQFLFEYFSETQRNKGNFPGRFSGRQFSNSRSEMNVSTLELGDSALYLCASSLVGASEQYFGPGTRLTVT.

This rearrangement joins TRBV2 to TRBJ2-2, with D perhaps matching TRBD1 (6 bases). This CDR3 has 16 residues. The V end lost 5 bases, the J end lost 4 bases, and 17 bases lay between the germline ends. The germline V gene has CDR1 SNHLY and CDR2 FYNNEI. The CDR3 DNA is TGTGCCAGCAGTCCCAACAGGGCGGGCAGCACCGGGGAGCTGTTTTTT. Protein sequence: CASSPNRAGSTGELFF.

The gene calls are TRBV28 and TRBJ1-6; 10 bases match TRBD1. The CDR3 spans 15 residues. CDR1 is MDHEN, CDR2 SYDVKM, per germline. With V trimmed by 5 bases and J by 8 bases, 6 bases remained unmatched. CDR3 residues: CASSKEGTGDSPLHF. In DNA form, the CDR3 reads TGTGCCAGCAGTAAAGAGGGGACAGGGGATTCACCCCTCCACTTT. Drawing the rest from reference TRBV28 and TRBJ1-6, the complete variable domain is DVKVTQSSRYLVKRTGEKVFLECVQDMDHENMFWYRQDPGLGLRLIYFSYDVKMKEKGDIPEGYSVSREKKERFSLILESASTNQTSMYLCASSKEGTGDSPLHFGNGTRLTVT.

The chain has TRBV30 and TRBJ1-6; D is unresolved. V was trimmed by 2 bases and J by 5 bases, leaving 13 bases between them. Germline lookup yields CDR1 GTSNPN and CDR2 SVGIG (reference sequence). This CDR3 region has 15 residues. The CDR3 here is CAWSPQLAHNSPLHF. The CDR3 nucleotides are TGTGCCTGGAGTCCCCAATTGGCTCATAATTCACCCCTCCACTTT. Complete variable domain (other parts from reference TRBV30 and TRBJ1-6): SQTIHQWPATLVQPVGSPLSLECTVEGTSNPNLYWYRQAAGRGLQLLFYSVGIGQISSEVPQNLSASRPQDRQFILSSKKLLLSDSGFYLCAWSPQLAHNSPLHFGNGTRLTVT.

The chain links TRBV14 to TRBJ2-2; the D is unclear. The length of the CDR3 is 15 residues. CDR1 SGHDN and CDR2 FVKESK come from the germline V gene. The V gene lost 0 bases and the J gene lost 6 bases, with 11 bases spanning the gap. As DNA, the CDR3 is TGTGCCAGCAGCCAAGAAGTCAGCTGGCCCGGGGAGCTGTTTTTT. Residues: CASSQEVSWPGELFF.

The rearrangement joins TRBV19 to TRBJ2-5; TRBD2 aligns across 12 bases. CDR3 length: 15 amino acids. Germline lookup yields CDR1 LNHDA and CDR2 SQIVND (reference sequence). Unmatched junction bases numbered 2, after V lost 6 bases and J lost 0 bases. CDR3 loop: CASRRLAGDQETQYF. CDR3 bases: TGTGCCAGTAGACGACTAGCGGGGGACCAAGAGACCCAGTACTTC.

The rearrangement joins TRBV28 to TRBJ1-4, with unresolved D. The CDR3 has 12 residues. Trimming took 7 bases from V and 0 from J, leaving 3 bases between them. Germline values: CDR1 MDHEN, CDR2 SYDVKM. The CDR3 DNA follows: TGTGCCAGCAAACCAACTAATGAAAAACTGTTTTTT. It translates to CASKPTNEKLFF.

V and J are TRBV5-6 and TRBJ1-4; D is perhaps TRBD1 (5 bases). Germline CDR1 reads SGHDT; CDR2 reads YYEEEE. CDR3 length: 15 residues. Trimming removed 1 base from V and 6 bases from J, with 13 bases in between. CDR3 residues: CASSLLGQSDEKLFF. The DNA of the CDR3 is TGTGCCAGCAGCTTGTTGGGGCAGTCGGATGAAAAACTGTTTTTT.

This rearrangement joins TRBV6-5 to TRBJ1-6; D uncertain. The V and J ends lost 7 bases and 5 bases respectively, with 15 bases between them. Germline V gene sequence: CDR1 MNHEY, CDR2 SVGAGI. The CDR3 length is 15 residues. The DNA for the CDR3 is TGTGCCAGCATAAGGGAGGGTGTGAATAATTCACCCCTCCACTTT. Amino acids: CASIREGVNNSPLHF.

The chain employs TRBV27 and TRBJ1-1; maybe TRBD1 (6 bases). The CDR3 has 19 amino acids. V shed 0 bases and J shed 2 bases, with 22 bases lying between them. Germline values: CDR1 MNHEY, CDR2 SMNVEV (reference sequence). CDR3 coding DNA: TGTGCCAGCAGTTTATCGGGGGTGTGGAGGGGGATGTTTAACACTGAAGCTTTCTTT. Protein sequence: CASSLSGVWRGMFNTEAFF.

This clone was seen a handful of times. V usage is TRBV27 and J usage is TRBJ2-2; perhaps TRBD2 as D (5 bases). Germline V CDR1 and CDR2: MNHEY, SMNVEV (reference sequence). This CDR3 comprises 16 residues. V gave up 0 bases and J gave up 6 bases, with 14 bases separating them. CDR3 nucleotide sequence: TGTGCCAGCAGTTTATCTAGTGGGATCGGGGCCGGGGAGCTGTTTTTT. It encodes CASSLSSGIGAGELFF.

The V gene is TRBV11-3, the J gene TRBJ1-6, with unresolved D. CDR3 length: 14 amino acids. V was trimmed by 3 bases and J by 8 bases, leaving 11 bases between them. CDR1 SGHNT and CDR2 YENEEA come from the germline V gene. The CDR3 DNA reads as TGTGCCAGCAGCTTCGCTGGAGACGATTCACCCCTCCACTTT. This gives the protein CASSFAGDDSPLHF.

The V call is TRBV10-3, the J call TRBJ2-1, with TRBD2 matching over 7 bases. V trimming: 7 bases; J trimming: 4 bases; junction bases outside the gene matches: 10. There are 15 residues in the CDR3. Per the germline V gene, CDR1 is ENHRY and CDR2 is SYGVKD. The CDR3 loop is CAINPGTNLYNEQFF. The CDR3 bases are TGTGCCATCAACCCCGGGACTAACCTATACAATGAGCAGTTCTTC.

This clone was detected once. This chain uses TRBV13 with TRBJ1-2, with 7 positions matching TRBD1. The germline gives CDR1 PRHDT, CDR2 FYEKMQ (reference sequence). Unmatched junction bases numbered 13, after V lost 5 bases and J lost 7 bases. This CDR3 is 15 amino acids long. The CDR3: CASSLAHGRGAGYTF. CDR3 sequence (DNA): TGTGCCAGCAGCCTAGCCCACGGCAGGGGGGCTGGCTACACCTTC.

J is TRBJ2-5 and V is TRBV7-9, with D possibly being TRBD1 or TRBD2 (5 bases each). Per the germline V gene, CDR1 is SEHNR and CDR2 is FQNEAQ (reference sequence). V shed 1 base and J shed 5 bases, with 14 bases lying between them. The CDR3 spans 15 residues. The CDR3 protein is CASSLGGMIQETQYF. Here the CDR3 DNA reads TGTGCCAGCAGCTTAGGGGGGATGATCCAGGAGACCCAGTACTTC.

The chain uses TRBV2 and TRBJ1-2; D perhaps matches TRBD1 (6 bases). The germline V gene has CDR1 SNHLY and CDR2 FYNNEI. The V end lost 6 bases, the J end lost 4 bases, and 15 bases lay between the germline ends. CDR3 size: 14 residues. The CDR3 bases are TGTGCCAGCAGGAACATTGGACAGATCTATGGCTACACCTTC. This gives the protein CASRNIGQIYGYTF.

A word on this clone: The DNA is left out, because the CDR3 cannot be placed on it with certainty; the CDR3 is given as TCRdb lists it. The genes are TRBV18 and TRBJ1-2. Germline values: CDR1 KGHSH, CDR2 LQKENI. A total of 17 residues make up the CDR3, ends included. This CDR3 reads CASSPQVSGPGGYGYTF.